Presented here are 14 T cell receptor beta chains from one specimen sequenced in a study of cytomegalovirus exposure and HLA in healthy donors. PCR was performed using 60 Vbeta and 13 Jbeta primers. The repertoire was sequenced with immunoSEQ multiplex PCR; TCRdb's copy has only in-frame clones and lacks some. The repertoire consists of some 180,000 clones, with around three quarters occurring once and the leading ten covering 1.9%. Source material: PBMCs. These receptors all come from a man under 40 in good health and CMV-seronegative.

The rearrangement joins TRBV11-2 to TRBJ2-5; D gene uncertain. This CDR3 has 14 residues. V lost 4 bases to trimming and J lost 0 bases, with 9 bases between them. Germline assignment: CDR1 SGHAT and CDR2 FQNNGV. DNA for the CDR3: TGTGCCAGCAGCTCCCGCTACTACCAAGAGACCCAGTACTTC. Amino acids: CASSSRYYQETQYF.

The table lists this clone with a count of one. The CDR3 region is CASNREEGQETQYF. Written as DNA, the CDR3 is TGTGCCAGCAATCGAGAAGAGGGCCAAGAGACCCAGTACTTC. The rearrangement joins TRBV6-6 to TRBJ2-5, with D perhaps TRBD2 (5 bases). Trimming pared 7 bases from V and 1 base from J, leaving 13 bases between. The CDR3 has 14 amino acids. Germline V gives CDR1 MNHNY, CDR2 SVGAGI (reference sequence).

In its sample, this clone was seen a few times. V usage is TRBV19 and J usage is TRBJ1-1, with D perhaps TRBD1 (6 bases). CDR1 is LNHDA, CDR2 SQIVND, per germline (reference sequence). CDR3 length: 15 amino acids. The V gene lost 1 base and the J gene lost 12 bases, with 21 bases spanning the gap. CDR3 DNA: TGTGCCAGTAGTATAGCGGAACAGGGAAGCTGGCCCCCTTTCTTT. Residues: CASSIAEQGSWPPFF.

The chain recombines TRBV2 with TRBJ1-2; D ambiguous. This CDR3 is 15 amino acids long. The V gene's germline CDR1 is SNHLY and CDR2 FYNNEI. V shed 6 bases and J shed 4 bases, with 18 bases lying between them. The CDR3 is CASRTTRTAAYGYTF. CDR3 nucleotides: TGTGCCAGCAGGACTACACGTACAGCTGCCTATGGCTACACCTTC.

This clone was recorded once. The genes are TRBV6-5 and TRBJ1-5, with D perhaps TRBD1 (5 bases). CDR3 length: 14 amino acids. Germline lookup yields CDR1 MNHEY and CDR2 SVGAGI. Trimming took off 6 bases at V and 6 bases at J, with 15 bases between the two ends. CDR3 nucleotides: TGTGCCAGCAGCCCAAACAGGCGACCTCAGCCCCAGCATTTT. It is translated as CASSPNRRPQPQHF.

A word on this clone: An end of the junction does not agree with germline; a read error may underlie this. The J gene is TRBJ2-1, the V gene TRBV7-7; D unclear. The CDR3 extends over 15 amino acids. Per the germline V gene, CDR1 is SSHAT and CDR2 is FNYEAQ (reference sequence). This CDR3 is CASSLSLSSYNEQFF. In DNA, the CDR3 is TGTGCTAGCAGCTTATCTCTGAGCTCCTACAATGAGCAGTTCTTC.

The chain joins TRBV2 to TRBJ1-2; the match to TRBD1 covers 7 bases. Trimming took 3 bases from V and 1 from J; bases not matched to a gene: 2. The CDR3 is made up of 14 amino acids. Per germline, CDR1 SNHLY and CDR2 FYNNEI. The CDR3 nucleotides read TGTGCCAGCAGTGATCAGGGGGGTAACTATGGCTACACCTTC. Its protein product is CASSDQGGNYGYTF.

The J gene is TRBJ1-1, the V gene TRBV28, with 8 bases matching TRBD1. This CDR3 comprises 17 residues. The V gene's germline CDR1 is MDHEN and CDR2 SYDVKM. Trimming at V came to 1 base and at J to 1 base, leaving 8 bases not matched to a gene. The CDR3 is CASSLLLRGLTNTEAFF. In DNA form, the CDR3 reads TGTGCCAGCAGTTTATTGCTCAGGGGGCTCACGAACACTGAAGCTTTCTTT.

The V call is TRBV5-1, the J call TRBJ1-1, with TRBD1 as a possible D gene (6 bases). Trimming shortened V by 4 bases and J by 6 bases, and 13 bases separated the two germline ends. This CDR3 spans 13 amino acids. Germline CDR1 SGHRS, CDR2 YFSETQ. CDR3 region: CASSNTGIPEAFF. The CDR3 nucleotides are TGCGCCAGCAGCAACACAGGGATACCTGAAGCTTTCTTT.

The V gene is TRBV19, the J gene TRBJ2-2; 9 nucleotides align to TRBD1. The V segment lost 7 bases and the J segment 5 bases; nucleotides outside the gene matches: 8. CDR3 length: 15 amino acids. Looked up from germline, CDR1 is LNHDA and CDR2 is SQIVND (reference sequence). For the CDR3, the DNA is TGTGCCAGTACGCCGGGACAGGGAATAACCGGGGAGCTGTTTTTT. It yields the protein CASTPGQGITGELFF.

The chain is built from TRBV18 and TRBJ1-4; maybe TRBD1 (5 bases). V lost 4 bases and J lost 12, with 15 bases in between. CDR3 length: 13 residues. Germline lookup yields CDR1 KGHSH and CDR2 LQKENI. The CDR3 region has the DNA TGTGCCAGCTCACAGGGCCCAGACAGTGAACTGTTTTTT. It yields the protein CASSQGPDSELFF.

The rearrangement uses TRBV7-2 and TRBJ1-2, with 7 bases matching TRBD1. The junction had 11 bases not matched to a gene; V was cut back by 5 bases and J by 8 bases. CDR3 size: 14 residues. CDR1 and CDR2 from the germline V gene are SGHTA and FQGNSA. The CDR3 region has the DNA TGTGCCAGCAGCACGTACAGGGGCTTAAGAGGCTACACCTTC. This translates into CASSTYRGLRGYTF. The whole variable domain, remainder taken from reference TRBV7-2 and TRBJ1-2, is GAGVSQSPSNKVTEKGKDVELRCDPISGHTALYWYRQSLGQGLEFLIYFQGNSAPDKSGLPSDRFSAERTGGSVSTLTIQRTQQEDSAVYLCASSTYRGLRGYTFGSGTRLTVV.

CDR3 bases: TGTGCCAGCAGGGGACTAGCGAATGAGCAGTACTTC. It specifies CASRGLANEQYF. The chain recombines TRBV9 with TRBJ2-7; TRBD2 agrees at 10 bases. The CDR3 is 12 amino acids. Germline trimming cut 5 bases from V and 7 bases from J; bases unmatched to any gene: 3. The germline gives CDR1 SGDLS, CDR2 YYNGEE.

This rearrangement joins TRBV9 to TRBJ1-2; D possibly corresponds to TRBD1 (6 bases). The CDR3 extends over 15 amino acids. Germline V lookup: CDR1 SGDLS, CDR2 YYNGEE. Trimming took off 0 bases at V and 3 bases at J, with 12 bases between the two ends. CDR3 region: CASSVEAGVHYGYTF. DNA for the CDR3: TGTGCCAGCAGCGTAGAGGCAGGGGTGCACTATGGCTACACCTTC.